This note documents a single TCR beta chain sequence. Its target is not known. This table comes from immunoSEQ multiplex PCR, and its TCRdb copy is limited to in-frame clones, with some not included. The table records about 200,000 clones, roughly 88% of them present only once. The germline V gene encodes CDR1 SGHDT and CDR2 YYEEEE. V gave up 4 bases and J gave up 4 bases; unmatched junction bases: 8. The CDR3 sequence is 15 residues long. From the roughly 110-subject validation cohort, which was separate from the roughly 690-subject first cohort, the donors were drawn. This entry comes from a study of cytomegalovirus exposure and HLA in healthy donors. Broader study findings: It was confirmed in vitro that a few of the CMV-associated chains were specific for CMV antigens. Overall, some 160 TCR beta chains were annotated as cytomegalovirus-associated.

This receptor was identified in a young woman in good health and CMV-seropositive. Sequencing was done on a sample of PBMCs. The chain combines TRBV5-6 with TRBJ1-2; 9 nucleotides align to TRBD1. The CDR3 DNA sequence: TGTGCCAGCAGCCGGGGAACAGGGGGCCCCTATGGCTACACCTTC. Protein: CASSRGTGGPYGYTF.